This T cell receptor beta chain was captured in a study of OX40 agonist ivuxolimab in advanced cancers. Study-wide context: Ivuxolimab, which is an agonistic anti-OX40 (CD134) antibody, was administered to the patients. A mean age of roughly 66 years, range roughly 20 to 80, was recorded, and around 85% were male.

The CDR3 length is 15 residues. Looked up from germline, CDR1 is SGDLS and CDR2 is YYNGEE. V shed 6 bases, J shed 7 bases, and the junction held 7 bases outside the gene matches. Profiled with immunoSEQ multiplex PCR; TCRdb holds only in-frame clones, not every one. The profile shows about 35,000 clones, about 70% of them singletons. The chain is built from TRBV9 and TRBJ2-2; the match to TRBD2 covers 12 bases. This TCR was recovered from an adult with an advanced solid tumor such as melanoma, head and neck, liver or kidney cancer. The sample in question was CD4+ or CD8+ T cells sorted from blood, obtained in a trial of the OX40 agonist ivuxolimab. DNA for the CDR3: TGTGCCAGCACCCCTAGCGGGGGGGCCGTCGGGGAGCTGTTTTTT. Translating it yields CASTPSGGAVGELFF.